The 13 T cell receptor beta chains below were found in one sample sequenced in a study of shared T cell receptors in the human thymus (dated by TCRdb to the early 2020s). Receptor amplification or capture employed the immunoSEQ multiplex PCR assay. TCRdb retrieved this table from immuneACCESS and kept in-frame rearrangements only. Not all clones are present; in checked studies, unresolved V genes account for under half, and no reason is known for the remainder. This sample holds about 660,000 clones; more than 75% were observed only once. In total, the top ten clones hold roughly 0.0089% of the sample. This same sample was also taken into another study, of human thymus T cells.

Sequencing used thymocytes. These receptors were collected from a boy under three years old with a congenital heart defect. Donor details come from another sample of the same person, matched by shared clones.

This chain connects TRBV6-5 to TRBJ1-4; D unresolved. CDR3 length equals 14 residues. Looked up from germline, CDR1 is MNHEY and CDR2 is SVGAGI. V was shortened by 3 bases and J by 6 bases, with 11 bases between the two germline ends. CDR3 in amino acids: CASSYRSGDEKLFF. The CDR3 bases are TGTGCCAGCAGTTATAGATCCGGGGATGAAAAACTGTTTTTT.

V and J are TRBV15 and TRBJ2-3; 11 nucleotides agree with TRBD1. The CDR3 is made up of 18 amino acids. Per the germline V gene, CDR1 is LNHNV and CDR2 is YYDKDF (reference sequence). V dropped 5 bases and J dropped 0; count of bases not matched to a gene: 10. This CDR3 reads CATSPRTGGFLSTDTQYF. As DNA, the CDR3 is TGTGCCACCAGCCCACGGACAGGGGGCTTTCTTAGCACAGATACGCAGTATTTT.

The CDR3 nucleotides are TGCGCCAGCAGCCACCAACTAGCGACAGATACGCAGTATTTT. Protein sequence: CASSHQLATDTQYF. The chain joins TRBV4-1 to TRBJ2-3; 7 nucleotides agree with TRBD2. With 3 bases clipped from V and 3 bases from J, the junction kept 3 bases outside the gene matches. This CDR3 has 14 amino acids. CDR1 MGHRA and CDR2 YSYEKL come from the germline V gene.

This chain uses TRBV7-2 with TRBJ2-2, with 8 nucleotides matching TRBD1. The CDR3 is 17 amino acids. Germline CDR1 SGHTA, CDR2 FQGNSA. J gave up 4 bases and V 7 bases, and 14 bases lay outside the gene matches. The CDR3 loop reads CASNKAPRGRFTGELFF. CDR3 DNA: TGTGCCAGCAACAAAGCCCCCAGGGGGCGGTTCACCGGGGAGCTGTTTTTT.

This chain joins TRBV27 and TRBJ2-7; TRBD1 agrees at 10 bases. Germline lookup yields CDR1 MNHEY and CDR2 SMNVEV (reference sequence). CDR3 length: 14 amino acids. The ends lost 5 bases at V and 4 bases at J; junction bases unmatched: 5. The DNA of the CDR3 is TGTGCCAGCAGTCGACAGGGGGCAGGTTACGAGCAGTACTTC. Translating it yields CASSRQGAGYEQYF.

The rearrangement uses TRBV5-1 and TRBJ2-7, with D tentatively TRBD1 (5 bases). Germline V CDR1 and CDR2: SGHRS, YFSETQ. The CDR3 sequence is 14 residues long. V lost 0 bases to trimming and J lost 3 bases, with 10 bases between them. The CDR3 sequence: CASSLGEGVYEQYF. The CDR3, as DNA: TGCGCCAGCAGCTTGGGGGAAGGGGTCTACGAGCAGTACTTC.

V is TRBV19 and J is TRBJ2-7; TRBD1 agrees at 8 bases. This CDR3 has 14 amino acids. Unmatched junction bases numbered 8, after V lost 8 bases and J lost 2 bases. CDR1 is LNHDA, CDR2 SQIVND, per germline (reference sequence). The CDR3 is CASRGGQGTYEQYF. CDR3 in DNA: TGTGCCAGTCGAGGAGGACAGGGCACCTACGAGCAGTACTTC. The variable domain in full, completed from reference TRBV19 and TRBJ2-7, reads DGGITQSPKYLFRKEGQNVTLSCEQNLNHDAMYWYRQDPGQGLRLIYYSQIVNDFQKGDIAEGYSVSREKKESFPLTVTSAQKNPTAFYLCASRGGQGTYEQYFGPGTRLTVT.

Points on this clone: Germline is not matched at one junction end, which may reflect a read error. The chain carries TRBV23-1 and TRBJ2-5; tentative D call: TRBD1 (5 bases). TRBV23-1 is annotated as an ORF whose role is uncertain. The CDR3 is 15 residues long. CDR3 nucleotide sequence: TGCGCCAGCAGATTGGCGACAGACAGACAAGAGGCCCAGTACTTC. It codes for CASRLATDRQEAQYF.

The chain has TRBV10-1 and TRBJ2-1; possible D gene TRBD1, 5 bases. Germline CDR1 reads WNHNN; CDR2 reads SYGVQD (reference sequence). Trimming left V 3 bases short and J 5 bases short, with 8 bases between. CDR3 length: 13 amino acids. In nucleotides, the CDR3 is TGCGCCAGCAGTGAAGGACACGACAATGAGCAGTTCTTC. It specifies CASSEGHDNEQFF.

The chain couples TRBV6-6 to TRBJ1-4, with a possible D match to TRBD1 (6 bases). The CDR3 is made up of 15 amino acids. The V end was cut by 5 bases, the J end by 4 bases, with 14 bases between. Looked up from germline, CDR1 is MNHNY and CDR2 is SVGAGI (reference sequence). This CDR3 is CASSPRTDDNEKLFF. The CDR3 DNA is TGTGCCAGCAGTCCGAGGACAGACGATAATGAAAAACTGTTTTTT.

The J gene is TRBJ2-3, the V gene TRBV11-3; TRBD2 is a possible D gene (5 bases). Trimming left V 2 bases short and J 2 bases short, with 11 bases between. CDR1 and CDR2 from the germline V gene are SGHNT and YENEEA. The length of the CDR3 is 15 residues. CDR3 nucleotides: TGTGCCAGCAGCTTAACCCCCCGGGACACAGATACGCAGTATTTT. Translation: CASSLTPRDTDTQYF.

This clone was picked up a small number of times. The chain carries TRBV27 and TRBJ2-7; TRBD2 matches 9 bases. This CDR3 comprises 16 residues. V was clipped by 6 bases and J by 2 bases; unmatched bases: 11. Per germline, CDR1 MNHEY and CDR2 SMNVEV (reference sequence). This CDR3 reads CASSPPGLAAPYEQYF. The DNA of the CDR3 is TGTGCCAGCAGCCCCCCGGGACTAGCCGCCCCCTACGAGCAGTACTTC.

V is TRBV7-2 and J is TRBJ2-1; 9 bases line up with TRBD1. The ends lost 0 bases at V and 5 bases at J; junction bases unmatched: 14. The V gene's germline CDR1 is SGHTA and CDR2 FQGNSA. There are 19 residues in the CDR3. CDR3 sequence (DNA): TGTGCCAGCAGCTTAGCCCTACTCTGGACAGGGGACGTTCACAATGAGCAGTTCTTC. Its protein is CASSLALLWTGDVHNEQFF.